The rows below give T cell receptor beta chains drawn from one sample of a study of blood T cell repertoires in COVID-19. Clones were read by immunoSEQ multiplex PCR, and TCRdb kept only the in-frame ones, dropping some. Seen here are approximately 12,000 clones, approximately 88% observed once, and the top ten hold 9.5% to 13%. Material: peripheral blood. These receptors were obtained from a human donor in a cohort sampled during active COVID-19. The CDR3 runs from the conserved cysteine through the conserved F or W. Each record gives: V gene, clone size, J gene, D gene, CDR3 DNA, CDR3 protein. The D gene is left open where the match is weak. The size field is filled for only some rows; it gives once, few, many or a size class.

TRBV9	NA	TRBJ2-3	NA	TGTGCCAGCAGCGTAGGGGGGGGCTTTATAGATACGCAGTATTTT	CASSVGGGFIDTQYF
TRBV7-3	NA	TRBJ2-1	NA	TGTGCCAGCAGCTTAGTCGGGTACAATGAGCAGTTCTTC	CASSLVGYNEQFF
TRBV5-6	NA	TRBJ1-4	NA	TGTGCCAGCAGCACAACCTCAGGGTTAACTAATGAAAAACTGTTTTTT	CASSTTSGLTNEKLFF
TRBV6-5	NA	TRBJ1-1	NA	TGTGCCAGCACGTCTCACCAGGGGCGGACTGAAGCTTTCTTT	CASTSHQGRTEAFF
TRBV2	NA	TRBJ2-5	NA	TGTGCCAGCATCACCCCTCCTTATAAGGGGGTATGGGAGACCCAGTACTTC	CASITPPYKGVWETQYF
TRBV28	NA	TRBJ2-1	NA	TGTGCCAGCAGTTCAAAGGGAGTTTCCAATTCCAATGAGCAGTTCTTC	CASSSKGVSNSNEQFF
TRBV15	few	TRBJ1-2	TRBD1	TGTGCCACCAGCAGTCCCCCGGGTGGCAGGGGGGACGTCTATGGCTACACCTTC	CATSSPPGGRGDVYGYTF
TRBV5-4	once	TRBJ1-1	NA	TGTGCCAGCAGCTTGGAGCAACGGGTGACTGAAGCTTTCTTT	CASSLEQRVTEAFF
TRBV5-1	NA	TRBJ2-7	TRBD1	TGCGCCAGCAGCCTACCCGGGACAGGGGGATTTGACGAGCAGTACTTC	CASSLPGTGGFDEQYF
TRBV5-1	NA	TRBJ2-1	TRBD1	TGCGCCAGCAGCTTGGGACAGGGGGCTTACAATGAGCAGTTCTTC	CASSLGQGAYNEQFF
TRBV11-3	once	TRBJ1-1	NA	TGTGCCAGCAGCTTAGACCGGAACACTGAAGCTTTCTTT	CASSLDRNTEAFF
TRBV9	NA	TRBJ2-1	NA	TGTGCCAGCAGCGTAGGGGGCGGACCCCAATACAATGAGCAGTTCTTC	CASSVGGGPQYNEQFF
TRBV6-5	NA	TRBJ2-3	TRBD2	TGTGCCAGCAGTTACTCCCTAGCGGGCCTAACGCAGTATTTT	CASSYSLAGLTQYF
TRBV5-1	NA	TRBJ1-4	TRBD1	TGCGCCAGCAGCTACGGTCGAAGGGACAGGGGACAGGGCCTAGTTGAAAAACTGTTTTTT	CASSYGRRDRGQGLVEKLFF
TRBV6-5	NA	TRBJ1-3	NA	TGTGCCAGCAGCGGACTGACCTCTGGAAACACCATATATTTT	CASSGLTSGNTIYF
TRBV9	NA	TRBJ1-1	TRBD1	TGTGCCAGCAGCGTAGCTATAGGGACAGGATCGAACACTGAAGCTTTCTTT	CASSVAIGTGSNTEAFF
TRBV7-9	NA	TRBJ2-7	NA	TGTGCCAGCAGCTCCGATCGTATACTATACGAGCAGTACTTC	CASSSDRILYEQYF
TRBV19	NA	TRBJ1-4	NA	TGTGCCAGTAGTTTCTTCGCCAGGGAAAATGAAAAACTGTTTTTT	CASSFFARENEKLFF
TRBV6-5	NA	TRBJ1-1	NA	TGTGCCAGCAGTTACTCACAGGCAGGCCCTGAAGCTTTCTTT	CASSYSQAGPEAFF
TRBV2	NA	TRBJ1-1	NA	TGTGCCAGCAGTGCCGACCAACGAGGGGCTTTCTTT	CASSADQRGAFF
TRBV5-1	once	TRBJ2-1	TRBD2	TGCGCCAGCAGTCCACTAGCGGGGAGATACAATGAGCAGTTCTTC	CASSPLAGRYNEQFF
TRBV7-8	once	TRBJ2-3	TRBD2	TGTGCCAGCCGACAGACTAGCGGGATTTTCACAGATACGCAGTATTTT	CASRQTSGIFTDTQYF